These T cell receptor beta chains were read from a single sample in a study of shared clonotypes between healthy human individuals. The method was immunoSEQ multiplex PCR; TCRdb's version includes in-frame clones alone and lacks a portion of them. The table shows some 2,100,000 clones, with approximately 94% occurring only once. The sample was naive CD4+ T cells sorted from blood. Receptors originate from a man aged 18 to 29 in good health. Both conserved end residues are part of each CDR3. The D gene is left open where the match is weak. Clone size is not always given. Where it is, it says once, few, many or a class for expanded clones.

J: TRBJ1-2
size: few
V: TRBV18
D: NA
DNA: TGTGCCAGCTCACCACCGTCCGGCGGAACCTATGGCTACACCTTC
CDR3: CASSPPSGGTYGYTF

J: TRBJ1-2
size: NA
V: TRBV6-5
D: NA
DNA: TGTGCCAGCACTTACGGGGGGCCGGGGTATGGCTACACCTTC
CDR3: CASTYGGPGYGYTF

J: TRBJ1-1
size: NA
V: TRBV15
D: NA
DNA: TGTGCCACCAGCGGGCCGAACACTGAAGCTTTCTTT
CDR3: CATSGPNTEAFF

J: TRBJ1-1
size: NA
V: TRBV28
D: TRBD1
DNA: TGTGCCAGCAGTTTACCCCAGGGGGGTGAAGCTTTCTTT
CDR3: CASSLPQGGEAFF

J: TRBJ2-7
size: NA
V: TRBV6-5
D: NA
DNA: TGTGCCAGCACCGCAAGGTCCTACGAGCAGTACTTC
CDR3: CASTARSYEQYF

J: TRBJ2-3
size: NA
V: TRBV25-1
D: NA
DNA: TGTGCCAGCAGTGGATGGCGGGGCCTAACAGATACGCAGTATTTT
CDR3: CASSGWRGLTDTQYF

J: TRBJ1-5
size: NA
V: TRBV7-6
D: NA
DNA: TGTGCCAGCAGCTTAGAAGGGGGTCGGAATCAGCCCCAGCATTTT
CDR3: CASSLEGGRNQPQHF

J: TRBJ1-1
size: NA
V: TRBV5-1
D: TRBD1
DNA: TGCGCCAGCAGCGGCGACAGGGGGCCGAACACTGAAGCTTTCTTT
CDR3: CASSGDRGPNTEAFF

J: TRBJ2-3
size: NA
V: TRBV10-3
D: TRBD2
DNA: TGTGCCATCAGCTCAGCGGGATTGATCGCAGATACGCAGTATTTT
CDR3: CAISSAGLIADTQYF

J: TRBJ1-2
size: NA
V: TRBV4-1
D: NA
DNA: TGCGCCAGCAGCCAAGACCTGGGAAACTATGGCTACACCTTC
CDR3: CASSQDLGNYGYTF

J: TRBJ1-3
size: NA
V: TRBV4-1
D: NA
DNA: TGCGCCAGCAGCCAAGTTACAAGCTCTGGAAACACCATATATTTT
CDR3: CASSQVTSSGNTIYF

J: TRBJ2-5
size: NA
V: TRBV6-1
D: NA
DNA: TGTGCCAGCAGTGAACCCACCGCCTCCTCCAGAGAGACCCAGTACTTC
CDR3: CASSEPTASSRETQYF

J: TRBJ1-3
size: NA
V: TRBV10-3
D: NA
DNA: TGTGCCATCAGTGATCGGGGTACTGGAAACACCATATATTTT
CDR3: CAISDRGTGNTIYF

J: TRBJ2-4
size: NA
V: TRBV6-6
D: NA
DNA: TGTGCCAGCAGTTACTCGTCGGGGAACAAAAACATTCAGTACTTC
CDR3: CASSYSSGNKNIQYF

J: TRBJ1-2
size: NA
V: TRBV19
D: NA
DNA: TGTGCCAGTAGCCCAGGACGGAGTCCCTATGGCTACACCTTC
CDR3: CASSPGRSPYGYTF